This T cell receptor beta chain was identified in a study of vaccination effects on CD4 cells after COVID-19. Study details: Participants were vaccinated with two doses of either the BNT162b2 or mRNA-1273 vaccine. Overall study findings and caveats: Marked clonal contraction of infection- and vaccine-induced clones was seen late after vaccination.

Some clones are missing from TCRdb's copy, which holds only in-frame ones; the method was immunoSEQ multiplex PCR. The sample shows tens of thousands of clones, roughly 77% of them seen only once. Using viral peptide pools, the ViraFEST assay grew out antigen-specific CD4+ T cells prior to sequencing. The culture ran for nine to eleven days, and then CD4+ T cells were isolated. This person's SARS-CoV-2 infection, confirmed by PCR, occurred between March and December 2020. Each culture had half its medium swapped for IL-2 medium on days 3 and 7. CDR1 LGHNA and CDR2 YNFKEQ come from the germline V gene. The CDR3 totals 15 residues. Deletions cut 4 bases from V and 0 bases from J, with 11 bases between. Worth noting for this clone: Its antigen is as yet unknown.

The sample here was CD4+ T cells from PBMCs cultured with HIV peptides, taken before COVID-19 vaccination. Stated subset: HIV-1 Nef peptide pool negative control/reference culture. The chain is built from TRBV4-2 and TRBJ2-3; D is unresolved. This receptor was obtained from a human donor who had a prior SARS-CoV-2 infection. The CDR3 is CASSRSVASTDTQYF. For the CDR3, the DNA is TGTGCCAGCAGCCGTTCGGTGGCCAGCACAGATACGCAGTATTTT.